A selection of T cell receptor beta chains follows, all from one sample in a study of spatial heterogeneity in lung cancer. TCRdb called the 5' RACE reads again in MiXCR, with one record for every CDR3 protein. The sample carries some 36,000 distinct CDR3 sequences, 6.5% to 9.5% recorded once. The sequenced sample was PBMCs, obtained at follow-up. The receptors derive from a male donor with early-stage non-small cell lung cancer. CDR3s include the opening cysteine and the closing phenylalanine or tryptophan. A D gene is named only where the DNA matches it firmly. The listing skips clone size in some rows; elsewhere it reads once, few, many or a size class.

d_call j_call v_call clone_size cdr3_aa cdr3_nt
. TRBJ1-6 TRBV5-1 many CASSFVPGNGDSPLHF TGCGCCAGCAGCTTTGTCCCAGGGAACGGAGATTCACCCCTCCACTTT
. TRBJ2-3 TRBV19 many CASSIDRGTTSTDTQYF TGTGCCAGTAGTATAGATCGTGGGACCACTAGCACAGATACGCAGTATTTT
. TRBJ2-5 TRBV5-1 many CASSFLLDETQYF TGCGCCAGCAGCTTCCTTCTCGACGAGACCCAGTACTTC
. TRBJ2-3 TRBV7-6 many CASSFGGATDTQYF TGTGCCAGCAGCTTTGGGGGGGCCACAGATACGCAGTATTTT
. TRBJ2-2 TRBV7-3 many CASSSPNTGELFF TGTGCCAGCAGCTCGCCCAACACCGGGGAGCTGTTTTTT
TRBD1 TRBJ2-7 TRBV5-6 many CASSPGQGVDYEQYF TGTGCCAGCAGCCCCGGACAGGGTGTTGACTACGAGCAGTACTTC
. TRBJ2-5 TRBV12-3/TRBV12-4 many CASSLSGLTQETQYF TGTGCCAGCAGTTTAAGTGGCCTCACCCAAGAGACCCAGTACTTC
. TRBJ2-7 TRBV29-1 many CSVEDSQGSSPYEQYF TGCAGCGTTGAAGACTCTCAGGGGAGTTCCCCCTACGAGCAGTACTTC
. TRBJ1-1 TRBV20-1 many CSARKRGVRGTEAFF TGCAGTGCTAGAAAAAGGGGGGTGCGAGGCACTGAAGCTTTCTTT
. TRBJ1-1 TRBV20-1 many CSARDGAGTEAFF TGCAGTGCTAGAGACGGGGCAGGCACTGAAGCTTTCTTT
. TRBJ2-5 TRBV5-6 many CASRTRNQETQYF TGTGCCAGCAGGACCAGGAACCAAGAGACCCAGTACTTC
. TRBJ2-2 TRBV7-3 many CASSLLGNTGELFF TGTGCCAGCAGCCTGCTGGGCAACACCGGGGAGCTGTTTTTT
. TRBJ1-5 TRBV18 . CASSPGEGQPQHF TGTGCCAGCTCACCAGGGGAGGGCCAGCCCCAGCATTTT
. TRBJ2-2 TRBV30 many CAWQHTGELFF TGTGCCTGGCAGCACACCGGGGAGCTGTTTTTT
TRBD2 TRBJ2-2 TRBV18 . CASSPQGLAGMNTGELFF TGTGCCAGCTCACCCCAAGGACTAGCGGGGATGAACACCGGGGAGCTGTTTTTT
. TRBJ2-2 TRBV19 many CASSMRQIHANTGELFF TGTGCCAGTAGTATGCGCCAGATACACGCGAACACCGGGGAGCTGTTTTTT
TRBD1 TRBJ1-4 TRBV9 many CASSKNRGSEKLFF TGTGCCAGCAGCAAAAACAGGGGTTCGGAAAAACTGTTTTTT
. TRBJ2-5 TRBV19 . CASSIVQQETQYF TGTGCCAGTAGTATAGTACAGCAAGAGACCCAGTACTTC
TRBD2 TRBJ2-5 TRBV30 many CAWSVLLRLAISF TGTGCCTGGAGTGTACTCCTTCGACTAGCAATAAGCTTC
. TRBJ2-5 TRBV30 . CAWSVGQETQYF TGTGCCTGGAGTGTGGGACAAGAGACCCAGTACTTC
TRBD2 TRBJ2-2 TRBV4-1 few CASSPPLRTSGGNTGELFF TGCGCCAGCAGCCCGCCGTTGAGGACTAGCGGGGGGAACACCGGGGAGCTGTTTTTT
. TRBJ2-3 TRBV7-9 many CASSRPGHDTDTQYF TGTGCCAGCAGCCGTCCGGGACACGACACAGATACGCAGTATTTT
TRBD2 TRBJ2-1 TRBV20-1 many CSAMGTSTSNEQFF TGCAGTGCTATGGGGACTAGTACCAGCAATGAGCAGTTCTTC
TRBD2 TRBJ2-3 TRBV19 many CASSVLAGHTDTQYF TGTGCCAGTAGTGTACTAGCGGGGCACACAGATACGCAGTATTTT
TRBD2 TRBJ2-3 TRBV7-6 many CASSVLSSGGLSTDTQYF TGTGCCAGCAGCGTCTTGTCTAGCGGGGGGCTGAGCACAGATACGCAGTATTTT
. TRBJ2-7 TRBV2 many CASSTRRTYESSYEQYF TGTGCCAGCAGTACCCGGAGGACGTATGAAAGCTCCTACGAGCAGTACTTC
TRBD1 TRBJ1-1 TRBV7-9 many CASSAMTITGGNTEAFF TGTGCCAGCAGCGCTATGACGATTACAGGGGGGAACACTGAAGCTTTCTTT
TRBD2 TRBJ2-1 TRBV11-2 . CASSLASGASYNEQFF TGTGCCAGCAGCTTGGCTAGCGGGGCCTCCTACAATGAGCAGTTCTTC
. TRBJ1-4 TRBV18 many CASSAAESGRGEKLFF TGTGCCAGCTCTGCCGCTGAGTCCGGGAGGGGAGAAAAACTGTTTTTT
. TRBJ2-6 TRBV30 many CAWSGGSGANVLTF TGTGCCTGGAGTGGGGGCTCTGGGGCCAACGTCCTGACTTTC
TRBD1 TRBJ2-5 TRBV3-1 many CASSQGGQGENQYF TGTGCCAGCAGCCAAGGGGGGCAGGGGGAGAACCAGTACTTC
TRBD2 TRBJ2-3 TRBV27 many CASSGLAGADTQYF TGTGCCAGCAGCGGACTAGCAGGGGCAGATACGCAGTATTTT
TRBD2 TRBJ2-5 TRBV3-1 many CASSQSGGGETQYF TGTGCCAGCAGCCAAAGCGGGGGGGGAGAGACCCAGTACTTC
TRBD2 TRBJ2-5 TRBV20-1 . CSATPGLAEETQYF TGCAGTGCTACGCCGGGACTAGCGGAAGAGACCCAGTACTTC
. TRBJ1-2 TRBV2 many CASVRTDYGYTF TGTGCCAGCGTCAGGACAGATTATGGCTACACCTTC
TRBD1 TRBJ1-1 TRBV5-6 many CASSKGQGYSAFF TGTGCCAGCAGCAAGGGACAGGGGTATTCAGCTTTCTTT
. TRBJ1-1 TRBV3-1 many CASSQITTLNTEAFF TGTGCCAGCAGCCAAATTACGACGTTGAACACTGAAGCTTTCTTT
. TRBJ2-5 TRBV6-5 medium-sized CASSYNYQETQYF TGTGCCAGCAGTTACAATTACCAAGAGACCCAGTACTTC
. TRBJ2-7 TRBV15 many CATSRDRQGKYEQYF TGTGCCACCAGCAGAGATAGGCAGGGAAAATACGAGCAGTACTTC
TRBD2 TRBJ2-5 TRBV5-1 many CASSQGLAGVQETQYF TGCGCCAGCAGCCAAGGACTAGCGGGGGTTCAAGAGACCCAGTACTTC
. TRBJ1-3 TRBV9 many CASSVHGSGNTIYF TGTGCCAGCAGCGTCCACGGCTCTGGAAACACCATATATTTT
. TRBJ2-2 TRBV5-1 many CASSPGGGWNTGELFF TGCGCCAGCAGCCCAGGCGGGGGCTGGAACACCGGGGAGCTGTTTTTT
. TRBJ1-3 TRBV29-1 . CSVVTSSGNTIYF TGCAGCGTCGTGACAAGCTCTGGAAACACCATATATTTT
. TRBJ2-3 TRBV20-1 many CSAGSRRDTQYF TGCAGTGCCGGAAGCCGGCGAGATACGCAGTATTTT
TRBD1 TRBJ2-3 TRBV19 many CASSPRGGTGGTDTQYF TGTGCCAGTAGTCCTCGAGGGGGGACAGGTGGCACAGATACGCAGTATTTT
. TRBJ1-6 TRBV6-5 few CASSYIWGADSPLHF TGTGCCAGCAGTTACATTTGGGGGGCGGATTCACCCCTCCACTTT
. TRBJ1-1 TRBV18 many CASSPTSLDTEAFF TGTGCCAGCTCACCGACCAGTTTGGACACTGAAGCTTTCTTT
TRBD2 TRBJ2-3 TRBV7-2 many CASSWTSGGGTDTQYF TGTGCCAGCAGTTGGACTAGCGGGGGGGGCACAGATACGCAGTATTTT
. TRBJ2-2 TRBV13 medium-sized CASSLAPNTGELFF TGTGCCAGCAGCTTAGCCCCGAACACCGGGGAGCTGTTTTTT
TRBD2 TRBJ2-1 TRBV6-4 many CASSDRLAAYNEQFF TGTGCCAGCAGTGACCGGCTAGCGGCTTACAATGAGCAGTTCTTC
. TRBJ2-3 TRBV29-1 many CSVAEGVSTDTQYF TGCAGCGTTGCGGAGGGGGTTAGCACAGATACGCAGTATTTT
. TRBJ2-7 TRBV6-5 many CASSYSSTRYEQYF TGTGCCAGCAGTTACTCGAGCACCAGATACGAGCAGTACTTC
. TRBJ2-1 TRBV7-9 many CASSQNDYAATDEQFF TGTGCCAGCAGCCAGAACGACTACGCGGCGACCGATGAGCAGTTCTTC
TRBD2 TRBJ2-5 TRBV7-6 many CASSLGTSGGAWETQYF TGTGCCAGCAGCTTGGGGACTAGCGGGGGGGCGTGGGAGACCCAGTACTTC
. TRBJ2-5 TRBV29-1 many CSVVREAQYF TGCAGCGTTGTGAGGGAGGCCCAGTACTTC